This passage covers 21 T cell receptor beta chains from one sample sequenced in a study of technical replicates of blood from a few donors. Sequenced by immunoSEQ multiplex PCR; TCRdb stores in-frame clones only, minus some. There are 11,000 to 15,000 clones in the sample; 84% occur only once, and about a tenth lies in the top ten. The sample was PBMCs. These TCRs come from a human donor in good health.

The chain is built from TRBV11-3 and TRBJ2-3, with TRBD2 matching over 13 bases. Germline values: CDR1 SGHNT, CDR2 YENEEA. The CDR3 contains 16 residues. V lost 5 bases, J lost 4 bases, and 6 bases stayed unmatched. The CDR3 region is CASSKGLAGTADTQYF. DNA for the CDR3: TGTGCCAGCAGCAAGGGACTAGCGGGGACGGCAGATACGCAGTATTTT.

This chain links TRBV9 with TRBJ1-4; D ambiguous. Trimming pared 0 bases from V and 4 bases from J, leaving 7 bases between. Germline loops: CDR1 SGDLS, CDR2 YYNGEE. The CDR3 has 14 amino acids. The DNA of the CDR3 is TGTGCCAGCAGCGTAGATCTCCTTAATGAAAAACTGTTTTTT. Protein product: CASSVDLLNEKLFF. Full variable domain (outside the CDR3, taken from reference TRBV9 and TRBJ1-4): DSGVTQTPKHLITATGQRVTLRCSPRSGDLSVYWYQQSLDQGLQFLIQYYNGEERAKGNILERFSAQQFPDLHSELNLSSLELGDSALYFCASSVDLLNEKLFFGSGTQLSVL.

The chain carries TRBV5-1 and TRBJ1-3, with a possible D match to TRBD1 (6 bases). The V gene's germline CDR1 is SGHRS and CDR2 YFSETQ. Trimming removed 2 bases from V and 4 bases from J, with 13 bases in between. This CDR3 contains 15 residues. CDR3 nucleotide sequence: TGCGCCAGCAGCTTACCTCGGGACATCGGAAACACCATATATTTT. It encodes CASSLPRDIGNTIYF. The whole variable domain, remainder taken from reference TRBV5-1 and TRBJ1-3, is KAGVTQTPRYLIKTRGQQVTLSCSPISGHRSVSWYQQTPGQGLQFLFEYFSETQRNKGNFPGRFSGRQFSNSRSEMNVSTLELGDSALYLCASSLPRDIGNTIYFGEGSWLTVV.

This sequence joins TRBV6-1 and TRBJ1-2; D gene unclear. The V gene lost 5 bases and the J gene lost 5 bases, with 15 bases spanning the gap. Germline-derived CDR1 and CDR2 are MNHNS and SASEGT. The CDR3 spans 14 residues. In DNA, the CDR3 is TGTGCCAGCAGTTTCTACGGTGAGAATTATGGCTACACCTTC. Encoded protein: CASSFYGENYGYTF.

V is TRBV19 and J is TRBJ1-1; unclear D gene. Trimming cost V 5 bases and J 1 base, with 14 bases left between them. CDR3 length: 15 amino acids. The germline CDR1 and CDR2 sequences are LNHDA and SQIVND (reference sequence). The DNA for the CDR3 is TGTGCCAGTAGTCCTCGATCGTGGCAGAACACTGAAGCTTTCTTT. Its protein is CASSPRSWQNTEAFF. The variable domain in full, completed from reference TRBV19 and TRBJ1-1, reads DGGITQSPKYLFRKEGQNVTLSCEQNLNHDAMYWYRQDPGQGLRLIYYSQIVNDFQKGDIAEGYSVSREKKESFPLTVTSAQKNPTAFYLCASSPRSWQNTEAFFGQGTRLTVV.

The rearrangement joins TRBV11-3 to TRBJ1-2, with 10 positions matching TRBD1. The CDR3 has 15 residues. Germline V CDR1 and CDR2: SGHNT, YENEEA. V lost 1 base and J lost 6; bases outside the gene matches: 5. In DNA, the CDR3 is TGTGCCAGCAGCTTAGCGGACAGGGGGATGCATGGCTACACCTTC. Translating it yields CASSLADRGMHGYTF.

In its sample, this clone was seen once. This chain uses TRBV4-2 with TRBJ1-3, with a tentative D call TRBD1 (6 bases). Germline V gives CDR1 LGHNA, CDR2 YNFKEQ. Trimming removed 4 bases from V and 2 bases from J, with 18 bases in between. This CDR3 contains 17 residues. CDR3 loop: CASSRGMDSGAGNTIYF. The CDR3 nucleotides are TGTGCCAGCAGCCGAGGGATGGACAGCGGAGCTGGAAACACCATATATTTT.

In nucleotides, the CDR3 is TGTGCCAGCAGCGCCCCATTTCTAAAGACCAGGGGTTGTTACACCTTC. Its translation is CASSAPFLKTRGCYTF. This chain uses TRBV21-1 with TRBJ1-2; the tabulated D call, TRBD1, remains unverified against the DNA. TRBV21-1 is assigned pseudogene status. This CDR3 contains 16 residues.

The chain recombines TRBV5-6 with TRBJ2-4; D might be TRBD1 (5 bases). The CDR3 covers 15 residues. The V end was cut by 3 bases, the J end by 3 bases, with 13 bases between. CDR1 and CDR2 (germline): SGHDT, YYEEEE. Here the CDR3 reads CASSSWGRIKNIQYF. The CDR3 nucleotides read TGTGCCAGCAGCTCTTGGGGCAGGATCAAAAACATTCAGTACTTC.

V is TRBV19 and J is TRBJ2-5; tentatively, D is TRBD1 (5 bases). The CDR3 consists of 13 residues. The germline V gene encodes CDR1 LNHDA and CDR2 SQIVND (reference sequence). V lost 3 bases, J lost 4 bases, and 9 bases lay in between. The CDR3 sequence: CASSIARGETQYF. The CDR3, as DNA: TGTGCCAGTAGTATCGCTAGGGGAGAGACCCAGTACTTC.

The genes are TRBV19 and TRBJ1-2; D is uncertain. Germline assignment: CDR1 LNHDA and CDR2 SQIVND (reference sequence). This CDR3 contains 14 residues. V lost 4 bases and J 8 bases, leaving 17 bases between the germline ends. The CDR3 nucleotides are TGTGCCAGTAGTACGAGGGCCGTCGTTAAGGGCTACACCTTC. Translating gives CASSTRAVVKGYTF. Full variable domain (outside the CDR3, taken from reference TRBV19 and TRBJ1-2): DGGITQSPKYLFRKEGQNVTLSCEQNLNHDAMYWYRQDPGQGLRLIYYSQIVNDFQKGDIAEGYSVSREKKESFPLTVTSAQKNPTAFYLCASSTRAVVKGYTFGSGTRLTVV.

In this sample, this clone is large. This rearrangement joins TRBV5-6 to TRBJ2-1, with TRBD1 identical over 10 bases. Per the germline V gene, CDR1 is SGHDT and CDR2 is YYEEEE. The CDR3 sequence is 15 residues long. V shed 0 bases, J shed 4 bases, and the junction held 1 base outside the gene matches. CDR3 protein: CASSLGDRGYNEQFF. The CDR3 DNA sequence: TGTGCCAGCAGCTTGGGGGACAGGGGATACAATGAGCAGTTCTTC.

This clone occurred once. The chain is built from TRBV27 and TRBJ2-3, with D possibly TRBD2 on 6 matching bases. Trimming cost V 4 bases and J 6 bases, with 20 bases left between them. CDR3 length equals 16 residues. Per the germline V gene, CDR1 is MNHEY and CDR2 is SMNVEV (reference sequence). The CDR3 DNA is TGTGCCAGCAGTTCCAGCGCTCATAGCGGCCCCGATACGCAGTATTTT. This gives the protein CASSSSAHSGPDTQYF.

V is TRBV6-5 and J is TRBJ2-2; TRBD2 aligns across 10 bases. Germline loops: CDR1 MNHEY, CDR2 SVGAGI. V lost 5 bases, J lost 5 bases, and 5 bases stayed unmatched. The CDR3 loop spans 15 amino acids. CDR3 coding DNA: TGTGCCAGCAGTATAGCGGGAGGTTCGACCGGGGAGCTGTTTTTT. It codes for CASSIAGGSTGELFF.

This chain uses TRBV27 with TRBJ2-1; TRBD1 agrees at 7 bases. Trimming cost V 5 bases and J 4 bases; bases outside gene matches: 11. Per germline, CDR1 MNHEY and CDR2 SMNVEV (reference sequence). The CDR3 totals 16 residues. The CDR3 region is CASSPYRGIVYNEQFF. The CDR3 region has the DNA TGTGCCAGCAGTCCATACAGGGGCATCGTTTACAATGAGCAGTTCTTC.

The chain carries TRBV15 and TRBJ2-5; TRBD1 aligns across 7 bases. The CDR3 totals 14 residues. Trimming cost V 3 bases and J 0 bases; bases outside gene matches: 1. Germline CDR1 is LNHNV and CDR2 is YYDKDF (reference sequence). CDR3 amino acids: CATSRDRNQETQYF. The CDR3 DNA reads TGTGCCACCAGCAGGGACAGGAACCAAGAGACCCAGTACTTC.

The CDR3 DNA reads as TGTGCCAGCAGCCCACAGGTAGCGGGTCCCCCCTACGAGCAGTACTTC. As protein: CASSPQVAGPPYEQYF. The genes are TRBV7-8 and TRBJ2-7, with 7 positions matching TRBD2. Germline V gives CDR1 SGHVS, CDR2 FQNEAQ. There are 16 residues in the CDR3. J gave up 2 bases and V 5 bases, and 12 bases lay outside the gene matches.

V usage is TRBV7-9 and J usage is TRBJ1-1; 8 bases are shared with TRBD1. The CDR3 contains 16 residues. J lost 5 bases, V lost 4 bases, and 12 bases had no gene match. CDR1 is SEHNR, CDR2 FQNEAQ, per germline (reference sequence). CDR3 sequence reads: CASSYPPQGARTEAFF. CDR3 coding DNA: TGTGCCAGCAGCTACCCACCTCAGGGGGCGAGGACTGAAGCTTTCTTT.

This clone was counted a few times. The rearrangement uses TRBV5-1 and TRBJ1-1, with a tentative D call TRBD1 (5 bases). The CDR3 is 12 residues long. V was cut by 4 bases and J by 7 bases, with 11 bases left in between. Germline lookup yields CDR1 SGHRS and CDR2 YFSETQ. The CDR3 coding sequence is TGCGCCAGCAGCCATGACAGATATGAAGCTTTCTTT. Protein product: CASSHDRYEAFF.

The V call is TRBV2, the J call TRBJ1-5; maybe TRBD1 (5 bases). CDR3 length: 15 amino acids. The V gene's germline CDR1 is SNHLY and CDR2 FYNNEI. Trimming took 1 base from V and 5 from J, leaving 12 bases between them. CDR3 nucleotides: TGTGCCAGCAGTGAAGAGTGGGGGGGAGATCAGCCCCAGCATTTT. It encodes CASSEEWGGDQPQHF.

This chain links TRBV7-2 with TRBJ1-1, with TRBD1 as a possible D gene (5 bases). Between the trimmed V and J ends, which lost 1 base and 4 bases, there was a span of 13 bases. This CDR3 is built from 15 residues. Germline V CDR1 and CDR2: SGHTA, FQGNSA. This chain's CDR3 is CASSLGSLQGTEAFF. The CDR3 nucleotides are TGTGCCAGCAGCTTAGGAAGCCTCCAGGGCACTGAAGCTTTCTTT.